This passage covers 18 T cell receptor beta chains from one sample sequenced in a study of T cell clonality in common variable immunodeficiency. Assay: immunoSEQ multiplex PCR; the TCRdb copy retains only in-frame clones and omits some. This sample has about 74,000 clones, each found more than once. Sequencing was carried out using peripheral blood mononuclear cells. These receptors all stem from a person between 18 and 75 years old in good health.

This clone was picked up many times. The CDR3 loop is CSARDRDSNQPQHF. The sequenced part of the CDR3 DNA is TGCAGTGCTAGGGACAGAGATAGCAATCAGCCC. The rearrangement links TRBV20-1 to TRBJ1-5; a weak D match, TRBD1 (6 bases). Coverage ceases 3 residues before the CDR3 finishes, and the germline J gene fills in the end. V was shortened by 3 bases and J by 0 bases, with 9 bases between the two germline ends. Germline-derived CDR1 and CDR2 are DFQATT and SNEGSKA (reference sequence). This CDR3 comprises 14 residues.

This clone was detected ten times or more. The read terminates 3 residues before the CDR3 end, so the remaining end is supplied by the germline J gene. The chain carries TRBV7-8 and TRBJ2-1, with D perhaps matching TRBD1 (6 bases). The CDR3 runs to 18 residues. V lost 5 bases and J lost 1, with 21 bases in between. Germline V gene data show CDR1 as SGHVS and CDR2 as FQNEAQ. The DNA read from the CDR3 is TGTGCCAGCAGCCGACCCCCCAGGGGACAAGAGTCCTACAATGAG. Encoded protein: CASSRPPRGQESYNE. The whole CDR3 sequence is CASSRPPRGQESYNEQFF.

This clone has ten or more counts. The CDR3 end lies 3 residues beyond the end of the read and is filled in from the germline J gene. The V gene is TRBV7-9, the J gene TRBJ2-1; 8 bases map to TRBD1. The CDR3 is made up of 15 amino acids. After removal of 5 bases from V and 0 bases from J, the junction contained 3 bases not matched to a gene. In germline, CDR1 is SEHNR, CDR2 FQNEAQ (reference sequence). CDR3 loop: CASSRQGASYNEQFF. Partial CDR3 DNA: TGTGCCAGCAGCCGCCAGGGGGCCTCCTACAATGAG.

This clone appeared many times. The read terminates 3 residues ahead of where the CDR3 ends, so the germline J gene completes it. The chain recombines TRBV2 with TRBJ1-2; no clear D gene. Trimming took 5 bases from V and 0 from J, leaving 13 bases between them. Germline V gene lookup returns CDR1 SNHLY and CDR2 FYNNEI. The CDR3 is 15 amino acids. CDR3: CASSRIVAANYGYTF. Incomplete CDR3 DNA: TGTGCCAGCAGTCGAATCGTGGCAGCTAACTATGGC.

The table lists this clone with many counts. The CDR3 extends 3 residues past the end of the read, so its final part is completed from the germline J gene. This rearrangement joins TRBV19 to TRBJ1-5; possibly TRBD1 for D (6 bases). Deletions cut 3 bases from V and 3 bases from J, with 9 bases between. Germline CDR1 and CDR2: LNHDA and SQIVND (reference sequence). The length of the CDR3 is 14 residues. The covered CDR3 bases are TGTGCCAGTAGTATGGGGGCATACAATCAGCCC. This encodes CASSMGAYNQP. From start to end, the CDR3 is CASSMGAYNQPQHF. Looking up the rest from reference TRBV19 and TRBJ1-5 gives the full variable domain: DGGITQSPKYLFRKEGQNVTLSCEQNLNHDAMYWYRQDPGQGLRLIYYSQIVNDFQKGDIAEGYSVSREKKESFPLTVTSAQKNPTAFYLCASSMGAYNQPQHFGDGTRLSIL.

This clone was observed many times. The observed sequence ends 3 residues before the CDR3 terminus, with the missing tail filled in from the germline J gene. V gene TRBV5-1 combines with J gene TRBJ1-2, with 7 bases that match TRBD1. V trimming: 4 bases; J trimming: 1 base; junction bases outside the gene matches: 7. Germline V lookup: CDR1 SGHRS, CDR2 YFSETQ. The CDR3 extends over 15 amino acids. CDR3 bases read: TGCGCCAGCAGCATTGGGACAGATCTTAACTATGGC. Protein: CASSIGTDLNYG. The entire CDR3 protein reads CASSIGTDLNYGYTF.

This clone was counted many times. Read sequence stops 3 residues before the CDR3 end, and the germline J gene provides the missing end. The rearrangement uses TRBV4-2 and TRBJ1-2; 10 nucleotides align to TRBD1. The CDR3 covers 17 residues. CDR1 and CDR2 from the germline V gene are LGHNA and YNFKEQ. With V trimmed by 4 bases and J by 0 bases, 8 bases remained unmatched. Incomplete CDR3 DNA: TGTGCCAGCAGCCCGGGACAGGGGTTTAGGGCTAACTATGGC. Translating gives CASSPGQGFRANYG. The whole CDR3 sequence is CASSPGQGFRANYGYTF.

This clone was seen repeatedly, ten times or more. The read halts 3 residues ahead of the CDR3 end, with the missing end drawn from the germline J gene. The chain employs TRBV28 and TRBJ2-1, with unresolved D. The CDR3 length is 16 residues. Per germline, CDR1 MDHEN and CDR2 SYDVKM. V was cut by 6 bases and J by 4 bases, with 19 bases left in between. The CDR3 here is CASSPTGSGFYNEQFF. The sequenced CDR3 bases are TGTGCCAGCAGCCCCACGGGTAGTGGGTTTTACAATGAG.

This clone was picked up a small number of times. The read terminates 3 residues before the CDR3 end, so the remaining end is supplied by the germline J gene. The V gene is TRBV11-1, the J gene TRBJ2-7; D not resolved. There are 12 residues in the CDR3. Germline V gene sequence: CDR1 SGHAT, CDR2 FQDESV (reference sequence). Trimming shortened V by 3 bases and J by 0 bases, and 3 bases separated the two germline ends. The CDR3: CASSFNSYEQYF. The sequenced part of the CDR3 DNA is TGTGCCAGCAGCTTTAACTCCTACGAG.

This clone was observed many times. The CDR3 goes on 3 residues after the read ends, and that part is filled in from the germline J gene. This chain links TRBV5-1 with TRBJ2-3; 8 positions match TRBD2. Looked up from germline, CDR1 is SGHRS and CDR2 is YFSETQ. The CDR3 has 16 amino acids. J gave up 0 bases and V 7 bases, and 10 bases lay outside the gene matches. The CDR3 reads CASDLGRGRSTDTQYF. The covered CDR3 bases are TGCGCCAGCGACTTAGGTCGCGGGAGGAGCACAGATACG.

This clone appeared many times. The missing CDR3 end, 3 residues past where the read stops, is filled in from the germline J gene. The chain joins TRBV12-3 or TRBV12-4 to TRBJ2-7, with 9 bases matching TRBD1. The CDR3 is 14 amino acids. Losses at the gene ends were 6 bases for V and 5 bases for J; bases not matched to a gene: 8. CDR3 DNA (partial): TGTGCCAGCAGCCAACAGGGGGCGCTCGACGAG. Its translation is CASSQQGALDE. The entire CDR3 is CASSQQGALDEQYF.

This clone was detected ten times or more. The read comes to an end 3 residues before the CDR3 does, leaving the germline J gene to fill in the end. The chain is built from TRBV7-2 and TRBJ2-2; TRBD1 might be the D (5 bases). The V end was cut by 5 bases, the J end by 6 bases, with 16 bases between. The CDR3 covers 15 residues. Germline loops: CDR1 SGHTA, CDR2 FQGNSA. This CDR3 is CASSIAGILPGELFF. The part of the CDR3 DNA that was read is TGTGCCAGCAGCATCGCAGGGATCTTGCCCGGGGAG.

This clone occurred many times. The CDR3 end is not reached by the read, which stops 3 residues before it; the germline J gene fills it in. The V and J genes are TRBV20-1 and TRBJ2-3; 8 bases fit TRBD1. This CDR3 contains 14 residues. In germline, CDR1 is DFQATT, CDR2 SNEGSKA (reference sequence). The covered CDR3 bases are TGCAGTGCTAGTTCCGGACAGGGACAAGGCACG. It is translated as CSASSGQGQGT. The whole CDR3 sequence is CSASSGQGQGTQYF.

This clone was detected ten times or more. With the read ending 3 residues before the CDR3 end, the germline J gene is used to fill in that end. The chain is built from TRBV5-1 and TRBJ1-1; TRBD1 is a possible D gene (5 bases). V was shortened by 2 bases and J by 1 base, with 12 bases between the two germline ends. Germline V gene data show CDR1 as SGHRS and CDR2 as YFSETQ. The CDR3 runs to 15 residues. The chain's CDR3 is CASSFQGQGNTEAFF. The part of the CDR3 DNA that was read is TGCGCCAGCAGCTTTCAGGGCCAGGGGAACACTGAA. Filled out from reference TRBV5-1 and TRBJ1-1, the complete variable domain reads KAGVTQTPRYLIKTRGQQVTLSCSPISGHRSVSWYQQTPGQGLQFLFEYFSETQRNKGNFPGRFSGRQFSNSRSEMNVSTLELGDSALYLCASSFQGQGNTEAFFGQGTRLTVV.

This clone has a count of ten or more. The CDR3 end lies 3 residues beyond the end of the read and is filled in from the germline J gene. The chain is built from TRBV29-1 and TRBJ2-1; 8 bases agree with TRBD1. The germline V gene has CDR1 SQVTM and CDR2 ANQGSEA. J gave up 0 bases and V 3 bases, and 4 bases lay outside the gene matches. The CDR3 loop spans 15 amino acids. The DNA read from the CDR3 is TGCAGCGTTGATTCAGGACAGGGCTCCTACAATGAG. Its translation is CSVDSGQGSYNE. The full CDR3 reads CSVDSGQGSYNEQFF.

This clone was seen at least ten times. CDR3 loop: CASSPDRVGRTEAFF. The CDR3 DNA, read in part, is TGCGCCAGCAGCCCCGACAGGGTGGGTCGGACTGAA. The chain carries TRBV5-1 and TRBJ1-1, with TRBD1 matching 7 bases. The read ends 3 residues shy of where the CDR3 ends; the end is completed using the germline J gene. In germline, CDR1 is SGHRS, CDR2 YFSETQ. After removal of 4 bases from V and 5 bases from J, the junction contained 11 bases not matched to a gene. This CDR3 is 15 amino acids long.

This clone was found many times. The CDR3 reads CASRRGVNEKLFF. CDR3 bases read: TGTGCCAGCCGTAGGGGCGTTAATGAAAAA. The chain links TRBV14 to TRBJ1-4; a weak D match, TRBD1 (5 bases). The observed sequence ends 3 residues before the CDR3 terminus, with the missing tail filled in from the germline J gene. Germline V lookup: CDR1 SGHDN, CDR2 FVKESK. Trimming removed 8 bases at V and 4 bases at J, with 11 bases between. This CDR3 has 13 residues.

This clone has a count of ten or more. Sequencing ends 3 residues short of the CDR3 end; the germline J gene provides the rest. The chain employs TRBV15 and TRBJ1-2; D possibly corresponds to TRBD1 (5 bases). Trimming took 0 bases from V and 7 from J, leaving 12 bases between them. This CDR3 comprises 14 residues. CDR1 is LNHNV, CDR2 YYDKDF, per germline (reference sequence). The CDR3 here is CATSRDREWSGYTF. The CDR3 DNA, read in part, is TGTGCCACCAGCAGAGACAGGGAGTGGAGTGGC.